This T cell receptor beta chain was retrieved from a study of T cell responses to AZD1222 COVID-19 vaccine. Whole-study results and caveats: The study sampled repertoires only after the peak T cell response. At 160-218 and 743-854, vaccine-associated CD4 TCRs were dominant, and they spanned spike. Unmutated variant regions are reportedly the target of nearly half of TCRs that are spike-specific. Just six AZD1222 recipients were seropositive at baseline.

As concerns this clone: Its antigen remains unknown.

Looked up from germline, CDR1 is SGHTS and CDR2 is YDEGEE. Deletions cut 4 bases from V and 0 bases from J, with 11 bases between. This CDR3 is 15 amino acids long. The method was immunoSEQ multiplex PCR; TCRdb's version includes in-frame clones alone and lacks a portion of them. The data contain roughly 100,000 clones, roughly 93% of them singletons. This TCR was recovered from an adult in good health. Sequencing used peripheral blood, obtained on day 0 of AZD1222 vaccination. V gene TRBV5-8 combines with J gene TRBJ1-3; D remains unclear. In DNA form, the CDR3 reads TGTGCCAGCAGCCCCCGCCTCGTCTCTGGAAACACCATATATTTT. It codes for CASSPRLVSGNTIYF.